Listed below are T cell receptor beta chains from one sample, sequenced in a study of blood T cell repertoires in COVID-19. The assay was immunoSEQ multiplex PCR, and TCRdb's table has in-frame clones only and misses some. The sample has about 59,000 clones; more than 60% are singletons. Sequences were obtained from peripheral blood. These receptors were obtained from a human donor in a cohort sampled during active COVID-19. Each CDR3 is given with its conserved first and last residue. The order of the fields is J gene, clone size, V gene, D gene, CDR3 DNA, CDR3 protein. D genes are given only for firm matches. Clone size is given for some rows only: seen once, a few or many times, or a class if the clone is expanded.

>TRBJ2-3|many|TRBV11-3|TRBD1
TGTGCCAGCAGGAGCCCTACAGGGGGCGGCACAGATACGCAGTATTTT
CASRSPTGGGTDTQYF
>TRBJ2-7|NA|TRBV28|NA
TGTGCCAGCAGTTTCAGGGGAGATCACTACGAGCAGTACTTC
CASSFRGDHYEQYF
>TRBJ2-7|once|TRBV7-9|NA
TGTGCCAGCAGCTTAGAAGGACAGGCGGGGGAGCAGTACTTC
CASSLEGQAGEQYF
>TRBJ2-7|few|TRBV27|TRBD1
TGTGCCAGCAGTTTAGGGACAGGGCAATACGAGCAGTACTTC
CASSLGTGQYEQYF
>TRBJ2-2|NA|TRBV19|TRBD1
TGTGCCGCGGGCAGGGGGATAAACGGGGAGCTGTTTTTT
CAAGRGINGELFF
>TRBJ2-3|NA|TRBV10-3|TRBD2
TGTGCCATCAGTGAACTAGCGGATACGCAGTATTTT
CAISELADTQYF
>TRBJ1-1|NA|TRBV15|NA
TGTGCCACCAGCAGAGATCGGTACGGGGGTGAAAACACTGAAGCTTTCTTT
CATSRDRYGGENTEAFF
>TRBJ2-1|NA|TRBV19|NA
TGTGCCAGTAGTAGCTCGGGGAATGAGCAGTTCTTC
CASSSSGNEQFF
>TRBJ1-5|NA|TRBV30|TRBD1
TGTGCCTGGGGCCGGAACAGGGGTAATCAGCCCCAGCATTTT
CAWGRNRGNQPQHF
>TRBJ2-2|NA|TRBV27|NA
TGTGCCAGCAGTCTCATGCCTAGCGCCCACGGGGAGCTGTTTTTT
CASSLMPSAHGELFF
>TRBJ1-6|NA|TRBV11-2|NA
TGTGCCAGCAGGGAGGGAGGAGATAATTCACCCCTCCACTTT
CASREGGDNSPLHF
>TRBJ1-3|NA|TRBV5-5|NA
TGTGCCAGCAGCTTTCAGGGGTTTGGAAACACCATATATTTT
CASSFQGFGNTIYF
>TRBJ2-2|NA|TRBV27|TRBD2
TGTGCCAGCACATATTTGGCGGGAGGGGGGAACACCGGGGAGCTGTTTTTT
CASTYLAGGGNTGELFF
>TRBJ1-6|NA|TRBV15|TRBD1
TGTGCCACCAGCGGTGAAAGACAGGGGGTCCTTCCGAGCTCCTATAATTCACCCCTCCACTTT
CATSGERQGVLPSSYNSPLHF
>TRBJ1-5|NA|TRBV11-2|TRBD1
TGTGCCAGCAGCCCTCAGGGGGTTGGTCAGCCCCAGCATTTT
CASSPQGVGQPQHF
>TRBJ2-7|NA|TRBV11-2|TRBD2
TGTGCCAGCAGCGCGGTAGCGGGAGCTGCCTACGAGCAGTACTTC
CASSAVAGAAYEQYF
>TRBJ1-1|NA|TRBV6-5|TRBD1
TGTGCCAGCAGTCGGACAGGGACCATGAACACTGAAGCTTTCTTT
CASSRTGTMNTEAFF
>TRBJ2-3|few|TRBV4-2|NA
TGTGCCAGCAGCCAAGATATACGGGGTACGCAGTATTTT
CASSQDIRGTQYF
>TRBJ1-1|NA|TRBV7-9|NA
TGTGCCAGCAGCTTGCAGGGTCGGGAAGCTTTCTTT
CASSLQGREAFF
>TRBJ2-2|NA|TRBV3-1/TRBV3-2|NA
TGTGCCAGCAGCCCCTGGGAGGCCCGGGAGCTGTTTTTT
CASSPWEARELFF
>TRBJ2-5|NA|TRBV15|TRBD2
TGTGCCACCAGCAGAGAGGACGGTAGCGGGAGCGCGTACCAAGAGACCCAGTACTTC
CATSREDGSGSAYQETQYF
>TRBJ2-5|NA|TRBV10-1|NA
TGCGCCAGCAGTGGAGGAGAGACCCAGTACTTC
CASSGGETQYF
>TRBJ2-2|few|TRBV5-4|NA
TGTGCCAGCAGCGACGGAGTAAGCGGGGAGCTGTTTTTT
CASSDGVSGELFF
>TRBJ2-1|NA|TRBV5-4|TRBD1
TGTGCCAGCAGCGCGGACAGGGAGGTATCCTACAATGAGCAGTTCTTC
CASSADREVSYNEQFF
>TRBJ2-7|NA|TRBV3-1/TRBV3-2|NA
TGTGCCAGCAGTAAACAGGGTAACGAGCAGTACTTC
CASSKQGNEQYF
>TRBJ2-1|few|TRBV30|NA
TGTGCCTGGGGGCGGGCCACCTACAATGAGCAGTTCTTC
CAWGRATYNEQFF
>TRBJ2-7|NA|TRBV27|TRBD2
TGTGCCAGCACCCCCTGGGGTAGCGGGAATATCTACGAGCAGTACTTC
CASTPWGSGNIYEQYF
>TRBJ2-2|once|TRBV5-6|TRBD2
TGTGCCAGCAGCCCGGGACTAGCGGATACCGGGGAGCTGTTTTTT
CASSPGLADTGELFF
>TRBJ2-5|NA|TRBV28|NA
TGTGCCAGCAGATCAACGGGAATGGAGACCCAGTACTTC
CASRSTGMETQYF
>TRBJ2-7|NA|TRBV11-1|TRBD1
TGTGCCAGCAGCTTGGACAGGGGGCTCCCCTACGAGCAGTACTTC
CASSLDRGLPYEQYF
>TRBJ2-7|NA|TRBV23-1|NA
TGCGCCAGCAGCCGGTCCGAAAATAACTACGAGCAGTACTTC
CASSRSENNYEQYF
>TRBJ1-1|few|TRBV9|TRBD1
TGTGCCAGCAGCACCAGACAGGGGAACACTGAAGCTTTCTTT
CASSTRQGNTEAFF
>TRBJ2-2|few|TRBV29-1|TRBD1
TGCAGCGTTTCTCGGACAGGGTACACCGGGGAGCTGTTTTTT
CSVSRTGYTGELFF
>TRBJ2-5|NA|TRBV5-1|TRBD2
TGCGCCAGCAGCTTACTAGCGGGAGAAAAAGAGACCCAGTACTTC
CASSLLAGEKETQYF
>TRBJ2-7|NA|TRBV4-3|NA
TGCGCCAGCAGCCAAACGACACACTACGAGCAGTACTTC
CASSQTTHYEQYF
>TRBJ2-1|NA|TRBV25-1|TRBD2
TGTGCCAGCAATTGGGCTAGCGGATACAATGAGCAGTTCTTC
CASNWASGYNEQFF
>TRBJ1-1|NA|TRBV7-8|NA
TGTGCCAGCAGCTTAGTTGACAGTCCATGGAACACTGAAGCTTTCTTT
CASSLVDSPWNTEAFF
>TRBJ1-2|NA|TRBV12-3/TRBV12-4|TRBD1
TGTGCCAGCAGTCGGGACAGCCCCTATGGCTACACCTTC
CASSRDSPYGYTF
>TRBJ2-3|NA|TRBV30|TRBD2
TGTGCCTGGAGTGGTCGGGGGGGAAGCATAAATACGCAGTATTTT
CAWSGRGGSINTQYF
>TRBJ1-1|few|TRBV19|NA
TGTGCCAGTAGCCCGTTTGAGGGGAGGGGAACTGAAGCTTTCTTT
CASSPFEGRGTEAFF
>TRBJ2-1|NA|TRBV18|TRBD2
TGTGCCAGCTCACCGGCGGGAGATATTCACAATGAGCAGTTCTTC
CASSPAGDIHNEQFF
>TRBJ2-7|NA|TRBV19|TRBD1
TGTGCCAGTAGTCGGGACAGGGGTGGGGAGCAGTACTTC
CASSRDRGGEQYF
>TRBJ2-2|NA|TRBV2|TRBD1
TGTGCCAGCATGAAACAGGGGGCAAACACCGGGGAGCTGTTTTTT
CASMKQGANTGELFF
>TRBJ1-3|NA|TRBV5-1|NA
TGCGCCAGCAGCTTGGAGTCCGGTTCTGGAAACACCATATATTTT
CASSLESGSGNTIYF
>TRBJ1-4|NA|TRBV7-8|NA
TGTGCCAGCAGCCGGGAGGTTCGTCCAGAAAAACTGTTTTTT
CASSREVRPEKLFF
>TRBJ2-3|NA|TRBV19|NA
TGTGCCAGTAGCACGGGGGACACAGATACGCAGTATTTT
CASSTGDTDTQYF
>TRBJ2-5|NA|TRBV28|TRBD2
TGTGCCAGCACACTAGCGGGAGTTCGGGAGACCCAGTACTTC
CASTLAGVRETQYF
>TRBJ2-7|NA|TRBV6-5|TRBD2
TGTGCCAGCAGTTACCGGACTAGCGGGAGTCCCCACGAGCAGTACTTC
CASSYRTSGSPHEQYF
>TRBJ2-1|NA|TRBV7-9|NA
TGTGCCAGCAGCTTAAGAGACAGAAGGGAGCAGTTCTTC
CASSLRDRREQFF
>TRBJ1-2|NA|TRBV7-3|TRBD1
TGTGCCAGCAGCTGGGACCGGGACAGGGCGGGCTACACCTTC
CASSWDRDRAGYTF
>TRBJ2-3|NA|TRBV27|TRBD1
TGTGCCAGCAGCCCGTACAGGGGTGTCACAGATACGCAGTATTTT
CASSPYRGVTDTQYF
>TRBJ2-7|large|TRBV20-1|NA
TGCAGTGCTAGTCAAGGGTCGGACGCGGGCGAGCAGTACTTC
CSASQGSDAGEQYF
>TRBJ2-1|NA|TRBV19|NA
TGTGCCAGTAGTATGCAGCGACACAATGAGCAGTTCTTC
CASSMQRHNEQFF